The 11 T cell receptor delta chains given below trace back to one sample, sequenced in a study of gamma-delta chains in newborns, infants, children. TCRdb ran CATT on the reads. The table records several thousand delta-chain clones, more than 2.5% of them present only once. The source material was blood. The receptor source for this set is a child who was a newborn, infant or young child, either healthy, febrile or measles-vaccinated (not recorded which).

By share, this clone counts as large. The same CDR3 also results from other DNA sequences found in this sample. The chain links TRDV2 to TRDJ1; TRDD3 is a possible D gene (5 bases). The CDR3 loop spans 16 amino acids. V gave up 0 bases and J gave up 0 bases, with 13 bases separating them. From germline, CDR1 is GEAIGNYY and CDR2 EKD. The CDR3 DNA sequence: TGTGCCTGTGACACCTTGGGGCCGGCGTACACCGATAAACTCATCTTT. Protein sequence: CACDTLGPAYTDKLIF.

There are a few counts of this clone. DNA of the CDR3: TGTGCCTGTGACTCCTTGGTGGGGGACAACACCGATAAACTCATCTTT. The encoded protein is CACDSLVGDNTDKLIF. V and J are TRDV2 and TRDJ1; 7 bases are a match to TRDD3. Trimming removed 3 bases from V and 0 bases from J; junction bases left unmatched: 9. The CDR3 sequence is 16 residues long. In germline, CDR1 is GEAIGNYY, CDR2 EKD.

This clone was seen a few times. This may stem from a read error, because a much larger clone lies one nucleotide away. The sample has other DNA sequences that encode this CDR3 too. The chain has TRDV2 and TRDJ1; 13 bases agree with TRDD3. The CDR3 is 19 amino acids. In germline, CDR1 is GEAIGNYY, CDR2 EKD. The CDR3 DNA follows: TGTGCCTGTGACACCGTTGGACTGGGGGATACGGAAAACACCGATAAACTCATCTTC. It translates to CACDTVGLGDTENTDKLIF.

Remarks on this clone: This may be a read error, as it is one base from a much larger clone. The chain is built from TRDV2 and TRDJ1; 13 bases line up with TRDD3. The V gene end was trimmed by 3 bases and the J gene end by 3 bases; junction bases not matched to a gene: 9. Per the germline V gene, CDR1 is GEAIGNYY and CDR2 is EKD. This CDR3 comprises 17 residues. The CDR3 region has the DNA TGTGCCTGTGACGAACTGGGGGATACGCGTAATGCCGATAAACTCATCTTT. Translated, it gives CACDELGDTRNADKLIF.

This clone qualifies as medium-sized. The chain links TRDV2 to TRDJ3; D is possibly TRDD3 (6 bases). The germline CDR1 and CDR2 sequences are GEAIGNYY and EKD. This CDR3 region has 18 residues. Trimming took 0 bases from V and 0 from J, leaving 11 bases between them. CDR3 DNA: TGTGCCTGTGACACCGGGGATGCGCGCTCCTGGGACACCCGACAGATGTTTTTC. Residues: CACDTGDARSWDTRQMFF.

This clone was seen a handful of times. A read error may explain this, as a much larger clone is one base away. The genes are TRDV2 and TRDJ1; possibly TRDD3 for D (6 bases). V was clipped by 0 bases and J by 4 bases, with 14 bases between them. CDR1 and CDR2 from the germline V gene are GEAIGNYY and EKD. The CDR3 covers 15 residues. CDR3 amino acids: CACDTHWVSVDKLIF. The CDR3 DNA reads TGTGCCTGTGACACCCACTGGGTGAGTGTCGATAAACTCATCTTT.

This clone is medium-sized by share. V is TRDV2 and J is TRDJ3; 7 bases are shared with TRDD3. The junction had 20 bases not matched to a gene; V was cut back by 1 base and J by 0 bases. The CDR3 has 23 residues. Germline V gives CDR1 GEAIGNYY, CDR2 EKD. The CDR3 DNA is TGTGCCTGTGACACTGTACGTACTGGGGATCTCGACGGTGGCTCCTGGGACACCCGACAGATGTTTTTC. It is translated as CACDTVRTGDLDGGSWDTRQMFF.

This clone has more than one count but fewer than ten. A much larger clone lies one base from this, so it may be a read error. The rearrangement joins TRDV2 to TRDJ3; perhaps TRDD3 as D (5 bases). Germline CDR1 reads GEAIGNYY; CDR2 reads EKD. V lost 0 bases and J 0 bases, leaving 14 bases between the germline ends. The CDR3 is 19 amino acids. In DNA form, the CDR3 reads TGTGCCTGTGACACCCTCGGGGGTCCGAGCTCCTGGGACACCCGACAGATGTTTTTC. The encoded protein is CACDTLGGPSSWDTRQMFF.

This clone ranks as medium-sized. CDR3 amino acids: CACDPLNWGLSLTAQLFF. In nucleotides, the CDR3 is TGTGCCTGTGACCCCCTAAATTGGGGGTTGTCTTTGACAGCACAACTCTTCTTT. This chain joins TRDV2 and TRDJ2; D may be TRDD3 (6 bases). With 3 bases removed from V and 0 bases from J, the gap between germline ends came to 19 bases. The CDR3 spans 18 residues. Germline V lookup: CDR1 GEAIGNYY, CDR2 EKD.

Of note for this clone: A far larger clone is only one base removed, so a read error is likely. V gene TRDV2 combines with J gene TRDJ1, with 9 bases identical to TRDD3. This CDR3 is 18 amino acids long. Trimming removed 2 bases from V and 0 bases from J; junction bases left unmatched: 12. CDR1 and CDR2 from the germline V gene are GEAIGNYY and EKD. CDR3 nucleotides: TGTGCCTGTGACAAATTAGGGGGGATACCGATTGACACCGATAAACTCATCTTT. Protein: CACDKLGGIPIDTDKLIF.

This clone was observed a handful of times. This probably arose from a read error, given a far larger clone one base away. V usage is TRDV2 and J usage is TRDJ3; 7 positions match TRDD3. In germline, CDR1 is GEAIGNYY, CDR2 EKD. CDR3 size: 19 residues. CDR3 DNA sequence: TGTGCCCGTGACACCGCCGGGGGATGGAGCTCCTGGGACACCCGACAGATGTTTTTC. This translates into CARDTAGGWSSWDTRQMFF.